Listed below are T cell receptor beta chains from one sample, sequenced in a study of blood T cell repertoires in COVID-19. Profiling relied on immunoSEQ multiplex PCR, and the TCRdb table lists in-frame clones only, not all of them. Of 300,000 to 350,000 clones detected, almost 90% appear once; the ten largest clones hold approximately 0.98%. Sample: peripheral blood. These receptors all stem from a woman aged 40-49 years with COVID-19, enrolled during active disease. The CDR3 runs from the conserved cysteine through the conserved F or W. The D gene is left open where the match is weak. Where a row states a size, it is once, few, many or the class of an expanded clone; other rows omit it.

v_call	clone_size	d_call	j_call	cdr3_aa	cdr3_nt
TRBV28	NA	NA	TRBJ2-2	CASSLPLRFANTGELFF	TGTGCCAGCAGTTTACCCCTGCGGTTCGCGAACACCGGGGAGCTGTTTTTT
TRBV27	NA	NA	TRBJ1-5	CASSLRGTSNQPQHF	TGTGCCAGCAGTTTAAGGGGGACCAGCAATCAGCCCCAGCATTTT
TRBV10-3	NA	TRBD1	TRBJ1-2	CAIRGTALGYTF	TGTGCCATCAGAGGGACAGCTCTGGGCTACACCTTC
TRBV9	NA	TRBD1	TRBJ2-3	CASNHRSQGADTQYF	TGTGCCAGCAACCACCGTAGTCAGGGGGCAGATACGCAGTATTTT
TRBV28	NA	NA	TRBJ2-7	CASRNSGYYEQYF	TGTGCCAGCAGGAACAGTGGATACTACGAGCAGTACTTC
TRBV20-1	few	NA	TRBJ1-5	CSASALYSNQPQHF	TGCAGTGCTAGTGCTCTCTATAGCAATCAGCCCCAGCATTTT
TRBV7-2	once	NA	TRBJ1-5	CASSMQLQQPQHF	TGTGCCAGCAGCATGCAGTTACAGCAGCCCCAGCATTTT
TRBV2	NA	NA	TRBJ1-1	CASSEGVNTEAFF	TGTGCCAGCAGTGAAGGCGTGAACACTGAAGCTTTCTTT
TRBV19	NA	NA	TRBJ1-2	CASSIGQGTPAYTF	TGTGCCAGTAGTATAGGGCAGGGAACTCCCGCCTACACCTTC
TRBV5-1	once	TRBD1	TRBJ2-2	CASSPNRGMVGELFF	TGCGCCAGCAGTCCTAACAGGGGGATGGTCGGGGAGCTGTTTTTT
TRBV7-9	NA	NA	TRBJ2-2	CASSYIRDTGELFF	TGTGCCAGCAGCTATATTCGGGACACCGGGGAGCTGTTTTTT
TRBV5-1	NA	TRBD1	TRBJ1-2	CASSLTSGQGNYGYTF	TGCGCCAGCAGCCTTACATCGGGACAGGGGAACTATGGCTACACCTTC
TRBV10-3	NA	TRBD1	TRBJ2-1	CATFSSGTASNEQFF	TGTGCCACCTTCTCATCCGGGACAGCCAGTAATGAGCAGTTCTTC
TRBV9	once	NA	TRBJ1-2	CASSVPNETPRGYGYTF	TGTGCCAGCAGCGTACCGAATGAGACTCCTCGGGGTTATGGCTACACCTTC
TRBV27	NA	NA	TRBJ2-7	CASSLTSSYEQYF	TGTGCCAGCAGTTTAACATCGTCCTACGAGCAGTACTTC
TRBV6-5	NA	NA	TRBJ1-2	CASSYYPGVGGYGYTF	TGTGCCAGCAGTTACTACCCCGGGGTAGGCGGGTATGGCTACACCTTC
TRBV19	NA	TRBD1	TRBJ1-6	CATDRGDNSPLHF	TGTGCCACCGACAGGGGTGATAATTCACCCCTCCACTTT
TRBV27	NA	NA	TRBJ1-5	CASTQGGAGNQPQHF	TGTGCCAGCACCCAGGGAGGGGCCGGGAATCAGCCCCAGCATTTT
TRBV27	NA	NA	TRBJ2-7	CASSPGLFIYEQYF	TGTGCCAGCAGTCCCGGACTATTTATCTACGAGCAGTACTTC
TRBV5-1	NA	NA	TRBJ1-1	CASSWQLNTEAFF	TGCGCCAGCAGCTGGCAGTTGAACACTGAAGCTTTCTTT
TRBV6-1	NA	NA	TRBJ1-6	CASTEGGPGVAYNSPLHF	TGTGCCAGCACTGAGGGCGGACCCGGGGTGGCCTATAATTCACCCCTCCACTTT
TRBV19	NA	NA	TRBJ2-2	CASRGSPANTGELFF	TGTGCCAGTAGGGGCAGCCCCGCGAACACCGGGGAGCTGTTTTTT
TRBV24-1	NA	TRBD1	TRBJ1-5	CATSDAGTGVSNQPQHF	TGTGCCACCAGTGATGCCGGGACAGGGGTTAGCAATCAGCCCCAGCATTTT
TRBV12-3/TRBV12-4	NA	NA	TRBJ1-4	CASSLEEELFF	TGTGCCAGCAGTTTAGAGGAGGAACTGTTTTTT
TRBV24-1	once	NA	TRBJ2-5	CATSDLVGETQYF	TGTGCCACCAGTGATTTGGTCGGGGAGACCCAGTACTTC
TRBV7-9	NA	NA	TRBJ1-1	CASSLTEAFF	TGTGCCAGCAGCCTTACTGAAGCTTTCTTT
TRBV9	NA	NA	TRBJ1-1	CASSANLNTEAFF	TGTGCCAGCAGCGCCAACTTGAACACTGAAGCTTTCTTT
TRBV2	NA	NA	TRBJ2-1	CASNRDTSKVYNEQFF	TGTGCCAGCAATAGGGACACCTCGAAAGTTTACAATGAGCAGTTCTTC
TRBV2	NA	TRBD1	TRBJ1-1	CASSVQGLNTEAFF	TGTGCCAGCAGTGTACAGGGGCTTAACACTGAAGCTTTCTTT
TRBV9	NA	NA	TRBJ1-5	CASSVGFSNQPQHF	TGTGCCAGCAGCGTGGGCTTTAGCAATCAGCCCCAGCATTTT
TRBV28	few	TRBD1	TRBJ1-2	CASRQGTGSLGGYTF	TGTGCCAGCAGACAAGGGACAGGGTCTTTAGGTGGCTACACCTTC
TRBV5-1	NA	NA	TRBJ2-5	CASSLWRFQETQYF	TGCGCCAGCAGCTTGTGGAGGTTCCAAGAGACCCAGTACTTC